Below, 2 T cell receptor beta chains from the same sample are listed, as sequenced in a study of response to subunit inactivated influenza vaccine. TCRdb re-analysed the RT-PCR reads in MiXCR, keeping a single row per CDR3 protein. The sample has around 530,000 distinct CDR3 sequences; approximately 12% are singletons. The input for sequencing was PBMCs from blood, taken on the day of vaccination. The receptors here all came from a man aged 45-60 years who received an inactivated influenza vaccine.

This clonotype was detected many times. The rearrangement joins TRBV20-1 to TRBJ1-5; D remains unclear. Per the germline V gene, CDR1 is DFQATT and CDR2 is SNEGSKA (reference sequence). Trimming cost V 0 bases and J 1 base, with 10 bases left between them. The CDR3 length is 15 residues. CDR3 sequence reads: CSARDFSHSNQPQHF. The CDR3 bases are TGCAGTGCTAGAGATTTTAGCCACAGCAATCAGCCCCAGCATTTT.

This clonotype was seen a few times. The rearrangement links TRBV5-1 to TRBJ2-7; D possibly matches TRBD1 or TRBD2 (6 bases each). The CDR3 contains 15 residues. The V gene's germline CDR1 is SGHRS and CDR2 YFSETQ. V dropped 0 bases and J dropped 2 bases, with 12 bases sitting between them. The CDR3 region is CASSLDLRGPYEQYF. The DNA for the CDR3 is TGCGCCAGCAGCTTGGATCTTCGGGGGCCCTACGAGCAGTACTTC. The variable domain in full, with the rest retrieved from reference TRBV5-1 and TRBJ2-7, is KAGVTQTPRYLIKTRGQQVTLSCSPISGHRSVSWYQQTPGQGLQFLFEYFSETQRNKGNFPGRFSGRQFSNSRSEMNVSTLELGDSALYLCASSLDLRGPYEQYFGPGTRLTVT.